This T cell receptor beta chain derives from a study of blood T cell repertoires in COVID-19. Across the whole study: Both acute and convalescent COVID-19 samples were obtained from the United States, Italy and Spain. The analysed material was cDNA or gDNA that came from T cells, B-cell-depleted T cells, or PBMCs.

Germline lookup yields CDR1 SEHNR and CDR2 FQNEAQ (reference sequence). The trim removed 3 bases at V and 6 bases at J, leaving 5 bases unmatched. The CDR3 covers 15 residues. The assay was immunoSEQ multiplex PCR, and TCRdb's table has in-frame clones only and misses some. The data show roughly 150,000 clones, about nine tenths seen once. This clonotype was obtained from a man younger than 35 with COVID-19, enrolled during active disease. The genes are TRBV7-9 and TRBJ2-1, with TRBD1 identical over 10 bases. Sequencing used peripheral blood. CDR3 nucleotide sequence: TGTGCCAGCAGCTTGGGACAGGGGCTAGCCAATGAGCAGTTCTTC. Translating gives CASSLGQGLANEQFF.